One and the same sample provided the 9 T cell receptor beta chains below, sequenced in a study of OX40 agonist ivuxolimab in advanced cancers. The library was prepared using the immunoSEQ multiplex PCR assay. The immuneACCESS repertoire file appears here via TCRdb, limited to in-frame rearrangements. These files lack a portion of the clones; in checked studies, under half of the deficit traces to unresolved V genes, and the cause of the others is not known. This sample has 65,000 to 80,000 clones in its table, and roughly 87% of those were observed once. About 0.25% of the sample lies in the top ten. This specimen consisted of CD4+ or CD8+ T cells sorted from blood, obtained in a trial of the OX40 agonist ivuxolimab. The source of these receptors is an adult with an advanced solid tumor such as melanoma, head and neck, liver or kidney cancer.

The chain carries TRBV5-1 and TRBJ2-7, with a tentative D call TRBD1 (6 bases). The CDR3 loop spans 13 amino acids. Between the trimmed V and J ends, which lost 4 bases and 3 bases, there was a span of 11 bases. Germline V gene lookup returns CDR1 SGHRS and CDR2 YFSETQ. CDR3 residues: CASSTGTLYEQYF. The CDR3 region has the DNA TGCGCCAGCAGCACCGGGACACTCTACGAGCAGTACTTC.

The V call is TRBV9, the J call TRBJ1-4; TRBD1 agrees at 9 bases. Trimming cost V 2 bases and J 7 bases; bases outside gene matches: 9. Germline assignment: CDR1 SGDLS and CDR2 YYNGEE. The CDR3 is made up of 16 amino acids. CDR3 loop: CASSVGGTGMGEKLFF. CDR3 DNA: TGTGCCAGCAGCGTCGGGGGGACAGGGATGGGTGAAAAACTGTTTTTT.

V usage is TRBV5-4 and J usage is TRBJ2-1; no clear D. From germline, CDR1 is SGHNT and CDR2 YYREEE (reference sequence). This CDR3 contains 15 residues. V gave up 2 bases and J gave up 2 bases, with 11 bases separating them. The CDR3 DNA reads TGTGCCAGCAGCTTAGAATTAGCTGCCTACAATGAGCAGTTCTTC. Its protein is CASSLELAAYNEQFF.

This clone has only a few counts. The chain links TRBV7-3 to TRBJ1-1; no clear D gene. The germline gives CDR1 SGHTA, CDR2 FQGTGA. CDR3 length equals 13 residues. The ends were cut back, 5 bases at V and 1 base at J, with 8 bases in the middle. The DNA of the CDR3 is TGTGCCAGCAGCGGCGGGAGGAACACTGAAGCTTTCTTT. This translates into CASSGGRNTEAFF.

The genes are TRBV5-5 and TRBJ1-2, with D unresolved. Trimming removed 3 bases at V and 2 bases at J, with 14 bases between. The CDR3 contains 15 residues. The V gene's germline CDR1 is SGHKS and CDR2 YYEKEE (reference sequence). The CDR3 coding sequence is TGTGCCAGCAGCTCTATTGACATCCGAAACTATGGCTACACCTTC. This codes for CASSSIDIRNYGYTF.

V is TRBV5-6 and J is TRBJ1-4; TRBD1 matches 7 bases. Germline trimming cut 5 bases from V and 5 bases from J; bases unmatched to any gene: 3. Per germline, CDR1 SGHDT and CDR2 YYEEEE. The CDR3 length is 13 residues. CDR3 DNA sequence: TGTGCCAGCAGAGGACAGGAAAATGAAAAACTGTTTTTT. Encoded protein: CASRGQENEKLFF.

CDR3 sequence: CASSPKGTGPTGELFF. Here the CDR3 DNA reads TGTGCCAGCAGCCCGAAGGGGACAGGCCCCACCGGGGAGCTGTTTTTT. This rearrangement joins TRBV5-4 to TRBJ2-2, with 8 bases fitting TRBD1. Germline values: CDR1 SGHNT, CDR2 YYREEE (reference sequence). The junction had 9 bases not matched to a gene; V was cut back by 4 bases and J by 4 bases. The CDR3 is 16 residues long.

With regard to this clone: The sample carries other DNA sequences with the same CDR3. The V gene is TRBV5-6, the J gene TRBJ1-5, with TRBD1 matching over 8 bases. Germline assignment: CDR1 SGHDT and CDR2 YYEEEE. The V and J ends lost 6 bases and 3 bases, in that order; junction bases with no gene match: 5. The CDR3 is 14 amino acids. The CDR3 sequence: CASNRQGFNQPQHF. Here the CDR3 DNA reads TGTGCCAGCAACAGACAGGGGTTCAATCAGCCCCAGCATTTT.

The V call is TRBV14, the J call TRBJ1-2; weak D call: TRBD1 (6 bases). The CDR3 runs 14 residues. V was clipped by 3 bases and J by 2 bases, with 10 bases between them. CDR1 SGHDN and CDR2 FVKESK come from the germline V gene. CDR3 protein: CASSQQGLNYGYTF. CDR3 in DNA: TGTGCCAGCAGCCAGCAGGGGCTAAACTATGGCTACACCTTC.